This is a list of T cell receptor beta chains from one sample in a study of shared clonotypes between healthy human individuals. The protocol was immunoSEQ multiplex PCR, while the TCRdb copy is restricted to in-frame clones and leaves out a portion. In the table there are approximately 98,000 clones, roughly two thirds of which are singletons. The sample was memory CD8+ T cells sorted from blood. The receptors here all came from a woman in her twenties or thirties in good health. CDR3s leave out the opening cysteine and the closing phenylalanine or tryptophan. D genes are given only for firm matches. Some rows mark clone size as missing; the rest say once, few, many or name a class of expanded clone.

len	j_gene	v_gene	abundance	d_gene	CDR3aa
11	TRBJ2-2	TRBV27	.	TRBD2	ASSRTSGGELF
11	TRBJ1-5	TRBV15	.	.	ATSRDWNQPQH
14	TRBJ2-5	TRBV27	few	TRBD2	ASSKRPGGGQETQY
11	TRBJ1-2	TRBV19	.	.	ASSILRSYGYT
13	TRBJ2-4	TRBV5-1	many	.	ASRKEGPAKNIQY
11	TRBJ2-7	TRBV6-6	once	.	ASSFSPPYEQY
12	TRBJ2-3	TRBV25-1	few	TRBD2	ASRMGGTTDTQY
12	TRBJ2-7	TRBV28	few	.	ASSTGGTAREQY
11	TRBJ2-1	TRBV9	.	.	ASSAPSEGEQF
12	TRBJ1-1	TRBV10-2	.	.	ASSSTDEGTEAF
13	TRBJ2-1	TRBV15	.	.	ATRPDIAEDNEQF
11	TRBJ1-2	TRBV6-1	.	TRBD1	ASSPQGNYGYT
16	TRBJ2-7	TRBV5-1	.	TRBD2	ASSWKGTSGPSSYEQY
12	TRBJ2-2	TRBV11-2	.	TRBD2	ASRLREGAGELF
13	TRBJ2-2	TRBV28	.	TRBD1	ASSLGDRDTGELF
13	TRBJ2-3	TRBV25-1	.	.	ATSNTGANTDTQY
14	TRBJ1-2	TRBV7-8	.	.	ASSLDWKGWDYGYT
10	TRBJ2-7	TRBV2	.	TRBD2	ASSPPQREKY
15	TRBJ1-5	TRBV5-5	.	TRBD1	ASSPAAGTGGGQPQH
15	TRBJ2-5	TRBV13	.	TRBD2	ASSPSRTSGGQETQY
12	TRBJ2-5	TRBV4-1	.	TRBD1	ASSRGTGQETQY
11	TRBJ1-2	TRBV7-8	.	TRBD1	ASSEQGAGGYT
10	TRBJ2-7	TRBV11-2	.	.	ASSLSGNEQY
12	TRBJ2-1	TRBV4-1	.	.	ASSQGDVSNEQF
10	TRBJ2-1	TRBV9	.	TRBD2	ASSTLAGSQF
14	TRBJ2-7	TRBV29-1	.	TRBD1	SVEFWRGDRGYEQY
12	TRBJ2-7	TRBV27	few	TRBD1	ASTSGQGPYEQY
16	TRBJ2-7	TRBV28	.	.	ASSLFRRDVFQLHEQY
13	TRBJ2-3	TRBV19	.	TRBD2	ASRGLAGVSDTQY
12	TRBJ1-2	TRBV6-5	.	.	ASSHLEGSYGYT
12	TRBJ2-5	TRBV9	.	.	ASSVDVTWETQY
14	TRBJ2-7	TRBV7-9	.	.	ASSNPLGHYAYEQY
16	TRBJ2-3	TRBV2	.	TRBD2	ASSETASGINPTDTQY
15	TRBJ2-1	TRBV4-2	.	.	ASSLGMTANSYNEQF
13	TRBJ2-7	TRBV7-8	.	TRBD2	ASSLLAGYSYEQY
15	TRBJ1-5	TRBV15	.	TRBD1	ATSSILGTVGVQPQH
14	TRBJ2-5	TRBV5-6	.	.	ASSLLMQGGEETQY
13	TRBJ2-2	TRBV28	.	.	ASSFWWQSTGELF
14	TRBJ1-2	TRBV7-9	.	.	ASSSGTLPADYGYT
15	TRBJ1-5	TRBV28	.	.	ASSPAVVGYSNQPQH
13	TRBJ1-3	TRBV11-2	.	.	ASSLDGASGNTIY
13	TRBJ2-2	TRBV15	.	TRBD2	ATRSGREDTGELF
12	TRBJ1-4	TRBV5-1	.	TRBD1	ASSLGQGDEKLF
13	TRBJ2-7	TRBV27	once	TRBD1	ASSFLGQENHEQY
18	TRBJ2-1	TRBV28	.	TRBD1	ASSFNLVGMGPGTGIEQF
11	TRBJ1-2	TRBV27	once	.	ASSFVKNYGYT
12	TRBJ1-2	TRBV4-1	.	.	ASSQDGGLYGYT
13	TRBJ1-6	TRBV5-8	.	.	ASSLAGMGYSPLH
13	TRBJ2-7	TRBV25-1	.	.	ASSGLRGKEYEQY
13	TRBJ2-5	TRBV11-2	.	.	ASSRQTGEGETQY